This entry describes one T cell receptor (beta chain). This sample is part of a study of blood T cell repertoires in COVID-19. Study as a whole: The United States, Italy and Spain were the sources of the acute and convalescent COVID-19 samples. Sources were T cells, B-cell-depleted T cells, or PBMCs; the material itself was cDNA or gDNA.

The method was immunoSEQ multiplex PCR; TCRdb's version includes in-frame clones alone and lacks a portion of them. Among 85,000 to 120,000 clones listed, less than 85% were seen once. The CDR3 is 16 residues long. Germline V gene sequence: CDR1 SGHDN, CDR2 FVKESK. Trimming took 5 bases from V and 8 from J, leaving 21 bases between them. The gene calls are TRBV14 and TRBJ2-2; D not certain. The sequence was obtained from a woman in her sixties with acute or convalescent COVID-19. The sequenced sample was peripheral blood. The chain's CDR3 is CASSDTASPSRGELFF. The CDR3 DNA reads TGTGCCAGCAGCGATACAGCAAGCCCATCTCGAGGGGAGCTGTTTTTT.